Listed below are T cell receptor beta chains from one sample, sequenced in a study of blood T cell repertoires in COVID-19. Measured with immunoSEQ multiplex PCR; TCRdb has only the in-frame clones, and not every one. This table holds 50,000 to 65,000 clones, roughly 90% found once. The specimen was peripheral blood. Receptor source: a man between 45 and 60 years old with active COVID-19. The CDR3 runs from the conserved cysteine through the conserved F or W. Rows may omit the clone size; those that give it use once, few, many or a size class.

clone size,V gene,J gene,CDR3 protein
NA,TRBV19,TRBJ1-4,CATGQRATNEKLFF
NA,TRBV6-4,TRBJ2-1,CASARDSFYNEQFF
NA,TRBV2,TRBJ1-5,CASRGQGINQPQHF
NA,TRBV6-5,TRBJ1-6,CASSYAGNNSPLHF
once,TRBV19,TRBJ2-3,CASSKGSGGPSTDTQYF
NA,TRBV6-5,TRBJ2-1,CASRTGGLVWNEQFF
NA,TRBV4-1,TRBJ1-2,CASSQDGGTGYGYTF
NA,TRBV12-5,TRBJ2-7,CASGFSYTAGYEQYF
NA,TRBV6-1,TRBJ2-1,CASSDPHGGAGLFF
NA,TRBV19,TRBJ1-1,CASSIDRGTEAFF
NA,TRBV6-5,TRBJ1-4,CASTSPGAFGEKLFF
NA,TRBV19,TRBJ2-5,CASSIGGGGETQYF
NA,TRBV6-5,TRBJ1-1,CASSYRGQGDTEAFF
NA,TRBV6-1,TRBJ1-2,CASSEVQFGGGRVNGYTF
once,TRBV27,TRBJ2-2,CASSLGQGIGELFF
NA,TRBV4-1,TRBJ2-5,CASSQDTSISTETQYF
NA,TRBV15,TRBJ1-2,CATSRDRTGGDYTF
NA,TRBV6-2/TRBV6-3,TRBJ1-5,CASSRNSLRRMNQPQHF
NA,TRBV5-1,TRBJ1-2,CASSLNTGGVYGYTF